One T cell receptor beta chain is described in this entry. This specimen comes from a study of shared clonotypes between healthy human individuals. CDR1 is SGHTA, CDR2 FQGNSA, per germline. Deletions cut 5 bases from V and 2 bases from J, with 14 bases between. The CDR3 sequence is 15 residues long. Terminally differentiated effector memory CD45RA+ cells were excluded by CCR7 positive selection of CD45RO-negative cells. Measured with immunoSEQ multiplex PCR; TCRdb has only the in-frame clones, and not every one. The sample records 550,000 to 600,000 clones, 95% to 98% being singletons. This chain joins TRBV7-2 and TRBJ2-3; TRBD1 might be the D (5 bases). This TCR was sampled from a young man in good health. Sequences were obtained from naive CD8+ T cells sorted from blood. CDR3 in DNA: TGTGCCAGCAGCCCGGTGGAACAGGTCACAGATACGCAGTATTTT. As protein: CASSPVEQVTDTQYF.